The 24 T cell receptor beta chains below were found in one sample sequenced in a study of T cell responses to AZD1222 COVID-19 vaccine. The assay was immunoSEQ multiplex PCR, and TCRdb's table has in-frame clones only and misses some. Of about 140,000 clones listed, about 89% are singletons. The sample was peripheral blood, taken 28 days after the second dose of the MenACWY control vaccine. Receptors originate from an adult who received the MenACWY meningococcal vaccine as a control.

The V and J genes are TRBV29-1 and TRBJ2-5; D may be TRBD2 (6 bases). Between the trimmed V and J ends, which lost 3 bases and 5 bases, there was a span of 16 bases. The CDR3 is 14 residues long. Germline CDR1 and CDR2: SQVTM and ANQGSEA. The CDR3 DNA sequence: TGCAGCGTTGAGGTTGCTCCAGGGAGGGAGACCCAGTACTTC. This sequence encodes CSVEVAPGRETQYF.

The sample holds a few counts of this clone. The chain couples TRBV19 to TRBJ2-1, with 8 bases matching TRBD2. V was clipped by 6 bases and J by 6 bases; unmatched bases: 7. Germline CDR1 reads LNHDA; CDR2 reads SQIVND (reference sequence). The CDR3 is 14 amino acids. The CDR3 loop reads CASSSRGGSNEQFF. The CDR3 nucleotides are TGTGCCAGTAGCTCCCGGGGGGGCAGCAATGAGCAGTTCTTC.

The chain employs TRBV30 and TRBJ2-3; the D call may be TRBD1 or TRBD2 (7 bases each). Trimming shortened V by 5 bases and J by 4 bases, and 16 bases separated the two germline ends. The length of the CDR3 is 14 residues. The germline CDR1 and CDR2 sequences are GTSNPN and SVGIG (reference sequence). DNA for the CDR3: TGTGCCTGGGGAGGGGGAGGGGGCTCAGATACGCAGTATTTT. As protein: CAWGGGGGSDTQYF.

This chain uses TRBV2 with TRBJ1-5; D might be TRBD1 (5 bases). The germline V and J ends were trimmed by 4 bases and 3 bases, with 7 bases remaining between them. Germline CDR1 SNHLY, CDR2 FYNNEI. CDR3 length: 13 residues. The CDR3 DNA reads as TGTGCCAGCAGTGGGGGGGACAATCAGCCCCAGCATTTT. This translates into CASSGGDNQPQHF. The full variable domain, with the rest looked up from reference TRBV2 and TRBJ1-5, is EPEVTQTPSHQVTQMGQEVILRCVPISNHLYFYWYRQILGQKVEFLVSFYNNEISEKSEIFDDQFSVERPDGSNFTLKIRSTKLEDSAMYFCASSGGDNQPQHFGDGTRLSIL.

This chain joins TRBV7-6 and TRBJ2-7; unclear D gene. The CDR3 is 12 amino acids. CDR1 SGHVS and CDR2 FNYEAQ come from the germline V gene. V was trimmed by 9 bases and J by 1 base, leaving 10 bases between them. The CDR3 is CASGRFSYEQYF. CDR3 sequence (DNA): TGTGCCAGTGGACGTTTTTCCTACGAGCAGTACTTC.

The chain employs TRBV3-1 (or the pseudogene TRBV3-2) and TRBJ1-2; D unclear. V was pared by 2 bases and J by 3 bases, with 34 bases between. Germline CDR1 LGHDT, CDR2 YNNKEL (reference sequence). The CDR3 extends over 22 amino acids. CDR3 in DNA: TGTGCCAGCAGCCAACAACAATCGAAGGGCGTTCCAAGGCGGACCGGCTACTATGGCTACACCTTC. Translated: CASSQQQSKGVPRRTGYYGYTF.

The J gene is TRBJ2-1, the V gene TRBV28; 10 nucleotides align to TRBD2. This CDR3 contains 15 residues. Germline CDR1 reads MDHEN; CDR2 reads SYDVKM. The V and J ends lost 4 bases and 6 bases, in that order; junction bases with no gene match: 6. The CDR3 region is CASSSLAGAPNEQFF. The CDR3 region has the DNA TGTGCCAGCAGTTCCCTAGCGGGGGCACCCAATGAGCAGTTCTTC.

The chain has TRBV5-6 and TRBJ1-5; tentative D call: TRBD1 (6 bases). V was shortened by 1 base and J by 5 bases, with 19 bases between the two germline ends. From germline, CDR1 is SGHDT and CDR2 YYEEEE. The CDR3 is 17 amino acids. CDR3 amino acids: CASSLTQGHRVDQPQHF. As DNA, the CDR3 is TGTGCCAGCAGCTTGACCCAGGGGCACAGGGTGGATCAGCCCCAGCATTTT.

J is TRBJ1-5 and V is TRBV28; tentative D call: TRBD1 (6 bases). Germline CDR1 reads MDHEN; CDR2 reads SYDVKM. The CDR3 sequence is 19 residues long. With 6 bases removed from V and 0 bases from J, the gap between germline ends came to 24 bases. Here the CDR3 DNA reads TGTGCCAGCAGCCCCCTTCCGGCAGGGGTAGGATTTAGCAATCAGCCCCAGCATTTT. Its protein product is CASSPLPAGVGFSNQPQHF.

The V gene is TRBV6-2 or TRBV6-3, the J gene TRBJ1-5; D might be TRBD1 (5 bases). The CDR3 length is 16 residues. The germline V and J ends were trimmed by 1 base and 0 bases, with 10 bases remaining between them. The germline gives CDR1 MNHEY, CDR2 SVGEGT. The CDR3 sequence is CASSYWGSPSNQPQHF. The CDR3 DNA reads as TGTGCCAGCAGTTACTGGGGCAGCCCTAGCAATCAGCCCCAGCATTTT.

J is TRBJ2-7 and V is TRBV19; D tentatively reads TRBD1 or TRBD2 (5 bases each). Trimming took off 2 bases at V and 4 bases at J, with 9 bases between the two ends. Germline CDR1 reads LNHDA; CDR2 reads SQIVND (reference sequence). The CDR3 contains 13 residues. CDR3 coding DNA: TGTGCCAGTAGTATAACAGGAGGTTACGAGCAGTACTTC. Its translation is CASSITGGYEQYF.

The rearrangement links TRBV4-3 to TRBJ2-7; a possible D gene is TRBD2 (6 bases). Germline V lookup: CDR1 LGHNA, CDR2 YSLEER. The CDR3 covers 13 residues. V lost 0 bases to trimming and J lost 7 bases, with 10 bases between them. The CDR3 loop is CASSQEGGYEQYF. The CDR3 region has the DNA TGCGCCAGCAGCCAAGAAGGAGGGTATGAGCAGTACTTC.

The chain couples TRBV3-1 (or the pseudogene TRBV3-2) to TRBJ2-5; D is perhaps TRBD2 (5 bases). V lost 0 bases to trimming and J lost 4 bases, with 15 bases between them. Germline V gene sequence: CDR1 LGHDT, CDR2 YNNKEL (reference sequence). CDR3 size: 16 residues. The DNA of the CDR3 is TGTGCCAGCAGCCAAGACCCGCTAGCCCTGTTAGAGACCCAGTACTTC. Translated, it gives CASSQDPLALLETQYF.

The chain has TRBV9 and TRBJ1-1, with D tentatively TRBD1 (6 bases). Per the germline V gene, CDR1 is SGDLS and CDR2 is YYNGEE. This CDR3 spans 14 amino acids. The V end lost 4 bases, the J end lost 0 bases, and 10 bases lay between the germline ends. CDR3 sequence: CASSKDSMNTEAFF. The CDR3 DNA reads TGTGCCAGCAGCAAGGACAGCATGAACACTGAAGCTTTCTTT.

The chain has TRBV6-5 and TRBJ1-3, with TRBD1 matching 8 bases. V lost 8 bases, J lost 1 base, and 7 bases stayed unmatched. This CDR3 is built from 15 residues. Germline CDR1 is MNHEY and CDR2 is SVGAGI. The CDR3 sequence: CASGRQGWSGNTIYF. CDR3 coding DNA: TGTGCCAGCGGACGACAGGGGTGGTCTGGAAACACCATATATTTT.

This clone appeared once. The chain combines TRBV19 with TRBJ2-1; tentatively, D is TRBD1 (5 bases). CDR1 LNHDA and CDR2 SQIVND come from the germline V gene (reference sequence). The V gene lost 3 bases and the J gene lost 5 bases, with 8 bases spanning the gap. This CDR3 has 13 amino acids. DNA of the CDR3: TGTGCCAGTAGTATGGGGCAAAACAATGAGCAGTTCTTC. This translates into CASSMGQNNEQFF.

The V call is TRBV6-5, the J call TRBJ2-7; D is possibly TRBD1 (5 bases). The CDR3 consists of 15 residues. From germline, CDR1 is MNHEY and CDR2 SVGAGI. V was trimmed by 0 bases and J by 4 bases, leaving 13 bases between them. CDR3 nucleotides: TGTGCCAGCAGTTACTCAACAGGAATGGAGTACGAGCAGTACTTC. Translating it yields CASSYSTGMEYEQYF.

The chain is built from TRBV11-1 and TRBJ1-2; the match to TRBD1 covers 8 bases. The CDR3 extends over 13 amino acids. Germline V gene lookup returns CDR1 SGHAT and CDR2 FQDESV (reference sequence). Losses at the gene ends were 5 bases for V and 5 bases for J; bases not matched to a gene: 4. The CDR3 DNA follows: TGTGCCAGCAGCAAAGGACAGGGTTATGGCTACACCTTC. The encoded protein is CASSKGQGYGYTF. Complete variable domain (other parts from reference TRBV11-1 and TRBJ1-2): EAEVAQSPRYKITEKSQAVAFWCDPISGHATLYWYRQILGQGPELLVQFQDESVVDDSQLPKDRFSAERLKGVDSTLKIQPAELGDSAMYLCASSKGQGYGYTFGSGTRLTVV.

The CDR3 protein is CASSAFSGGETQYF. The CDR3 DNA sequence: TGTGCCAGCAGTGCCTTTAGCGGCGGGGAGACCCAGTACTTC. The chain recombines TRBV3-1 (or the pseudogene TRBV3-2) with TRBJ2-5; weak D call: TRBD2 (6 bases). Germline-derived CDR1 and CDR2 are LGHDT and YNNKEL (reference sequence). Trimming removed 6 bases from V and 5 bases from J, with 16 bases in between. The CDR3 runs 14 residues.

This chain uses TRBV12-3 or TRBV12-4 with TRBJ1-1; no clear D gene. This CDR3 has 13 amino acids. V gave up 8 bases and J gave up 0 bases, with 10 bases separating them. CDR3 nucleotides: TGTGCCAGCGCCCCAGGCTTGAACACTGAAGCTTTCTTT. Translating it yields CASAPGLNTEAFF.

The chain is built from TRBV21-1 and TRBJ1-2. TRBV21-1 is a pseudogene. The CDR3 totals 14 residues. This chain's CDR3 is CASSKAPPNYGYTF. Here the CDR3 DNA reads TGTGCCAGCAGCAAGGCGCCACCTAACTATGGCTACACCTTC.

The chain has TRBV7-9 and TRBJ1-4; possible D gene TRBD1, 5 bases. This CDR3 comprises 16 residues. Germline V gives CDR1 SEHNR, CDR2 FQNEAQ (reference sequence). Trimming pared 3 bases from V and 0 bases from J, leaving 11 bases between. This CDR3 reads CASSFDSAATNEKLFF. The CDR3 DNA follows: TGTGCCAGCAGCTTTGACAGTGCTGCAACTAATGAAAAACTGTTTTTT.

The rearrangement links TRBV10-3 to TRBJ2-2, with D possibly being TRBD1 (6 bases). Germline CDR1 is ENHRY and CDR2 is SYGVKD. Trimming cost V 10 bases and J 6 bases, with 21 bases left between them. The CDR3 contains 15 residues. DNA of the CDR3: TGTGCCAGCTTAGGACAGCCCCCGGAGGCCGGGGAGCTGTTTTTT. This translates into CASLGQPPEAGELFF.

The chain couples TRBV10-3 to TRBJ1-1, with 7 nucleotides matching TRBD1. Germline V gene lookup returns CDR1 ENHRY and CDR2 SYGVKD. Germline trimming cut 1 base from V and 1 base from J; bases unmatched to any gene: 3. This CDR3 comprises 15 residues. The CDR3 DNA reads TGTGCCATCAGTGAGTGGGGGACAGCGAACACTGAAGCTTTCTTT. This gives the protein CAISEWGTANTEAFF.